The subject of this entry is one T cell receptor beta chain. The entry originates in a study of blood T cell repertoires in COVID-19. Study information: Spain, Italy and the United States supplied samples that represented acute and convalescent COVID-19.

Clones were sequenced by immunoSEQ multiplex PCR, and TCRdb holds only the in-frame ones, with some missing. The table lists about 160,000 clones, around 85% of them singletons, with roughly 3% in the top ten. The germline gives CDR1 SGHNT, CDR2 YENEEA. The CDR3 sequence is 17 residues long. V was clipped by 0 bases and J by 6 bases, with 17 bases between them. The material sequenced was peripheral blood. The receptor comes from a human donor with acute or convalescent COVID-19. The donor label of this sample is uncertain. This chain connects TRBV11-3 to TRBJ2-2; D unclear. CDR3 coding DNA: TGTGCCAGCAGCTTAGAGTTGTCAGGCCGTATCCCCGGGGAGCTGTTTTTT. It specifies CASSLELSGRIPGELFF.